Listed here are 20 T cell receptor beta chains from one sample, sequenced in a study of blood T cell repertoires in COVID-19. Measured with immunoSEQ multiplex PCR; TCRdb has only the in-frame clones, and not every one. The repertoire has roughly 500,000 clones, roughly 90% of them found once; the top ten carry less than 2%. The sample was PBMCs or T cells enriched from blood (not recorded which). Source of these receptors: a middle-aged woman who had recovered from COVID-19.

The rearrangement joins TRBV19 to TRBJ1-5; D call uncertain. Trimming took 3 bases from V and 0 from J, leaving 12 bases between them. CDR3 length: 16 amino acids. The germline CDR1 and CDR2 sequences are LNHDA and SQIVND (reference sequence). The CDR3 DNA is TGTGCCAGTAGTATGGGCGGGTCGTATAGCAATCAGCCCCAGCATTTT. It specifies CASSMGGSYSNQPQHF.

This chain connects TRBV3-1 (or the pseudogene TRBV3-2) to TRBJ2-6; a weak D match, TRBD1 (5 bases). The ends were cut back, 1 base at V and 0 bases at J, with 16 bases in the middle. The CDR3 length is 19 residues. Germline loops: CDR1 LGHDT, CDR2 YNNKEL (reference sequence). The CDR3 spells CASSQGRKDSHSGANVLTF. The DNA of the CDR3 is TGTGCCAGCAGCCAAGGACGAAAAGACAGCCACTCTGGGGCCAACGTCCTGACTTTC.

The CDR3 coding sequence is TGTGCCAGCAGCTTAAGTAGGGGCAGAACTAATGAAAAACTGTTTTTT. Protein sequence: CASSLSRGRTNEKLFF. The chain carries TRBV7-9 and TRBJ1-4; perhaps TRBD1 as D (5 bases). This CDR3 is 16 amino acids long. From germline, CDR1 is SEHNR and CDR2 FQNEAQ (reference sequence). V was trimmed by 2 bases and J by 1 base, leaving 11 bases between them.

The genes are TRBV25-1 and TRBJ1-1, with 9 bases matching TRBD1. The trim removed 4 bases at V and 5 bases at J, leaving 17 bases unmatched. Germline V gene lookup returns CDR1 MGHDK and CDR2 SYGVNS. CDR3 length: 18 amino acids. CDR3: CASSASPFDRGAKTEAFF. The CDR3 DNA follows: TGTGCCAGCAGTGCGTCCCCATTCGACAGGGGGGCGAAGACTGAAGCTTTCTTT.

The chain has TRBV6-1 and TRBJ2-3, with a weak D call TRBD2 (5 bases). Germline loops: CDR1 MNHNS, CDR2 SASEGT. This CDR3 is built from 13 residues. The V end was cut by 3 bases, the J end by 6 bases, with 10 bases between. Here the CDR3 reads CASSESRVDTQYF. The CDR3 nucleotides are TGTGCCAGCAGTGAGTCGAGGGTGGATACGCAGTATTTT.

The rearrangement uses TRBV4-3 and TRBJ2-1; D gene uncertain. Between the trimmed V and J ends, which lost 0 bases and 2 bases, there was a span of 11 bases. Germline assignment: CDR1 LGHNA and CDR2 YSLEER. CDR3 size: 16 residues. This CDR3 reads CASSQENTSPYNEQFF. CDR3 DNA: TGCGCCAGCAGCCAAGAAAACACCTCGCCCTACAATGAGCAGTTCTTC.

The chain combines TRBV30 with TRBJ1-4; D is possibly TRBD1 (6 bases). The ends were cut back, 1 base at V and 8 bases at J, with 14 bases in the middle. This CDR3 region has 14 residues. Germline lookup yields CDR1 GTSNPN and CDR2 SVGIG (reference sequence). The CDR3 sequence: CAWSGGGADEKLFF. CDR3 in DNA: TGTGCCTGGAGTGGCGGGGGGGCGGACGAAAAACTGTTTTTT.

This chain connects TRBV10-3 to TRBJ2-2; TRBD1 is a possible D gene (6 bases). The CDR3 spans 16 residues. Deletions cut 3 bases from V and 5 bases from J, with 16 bases between. Germline-derived CDR1 and CDR2 are ENHRY and SYGVKD. CDR3: CAISEVGTLGTGELFF. The CDR3 coding sequence is TGTGCCATCAGTGAAGTAGGGACATTGGGTACCGGGGAGCTGTTTTTT.

V is TRBV7-7 and J is TRBJ2-5, with TRBD1 matching over 8 bases. The ends lost 5 bases at V and 0 bases at J; junction bases unmatched: 5. CDR1 and CDR2 from the germline V gene are SSHAT and FNYEAQ (reference sequence). There are 15 residues in the CDR3. CDR3 region: CASSVDRGHQETQYF. CDR3 nucleotides: TGTGCCAGCAGCGTAGACAGGGGTCACCAAGAGACCCAGTACTTC.

The gene calls are TRBV29-1 and TRBJ2-7; 10 bases line up with TRBD2. The V segment lost 6 bases and the J segment 2 bases; nucleotides outside the gene matches: 4. CDR3 length: 13 amino acids. Germline CDR1 SQVTM, CDR2 ANQGSEA. The CDR3 protein is CSVGTSETYEQYF. In DNA form, the CDR3 reads TGCAGCGTCGGGACTAGCGAAACCTACGAGCAGTACTTC.

V and J are TRBV7-9 and TRBJ1-5; no firm D call. This CDR3 comprises 14 residues. V was cut by 5 bases and J by 1 base, with 9 bases left in between. CDR1 and CDR2 from the germline V gene are SEHNR and FQNEAQ (reference sequence). CDR3 nucleotides: TGTGCCAGCAGCGACGCCAGGAGCAATCAGCCCCAGCATTTT. Amino acid sequence: CASSDARSNQPQHF.

This chain connects TRBV14 to TRBJ2-3; D may be TRBD1 (5 bases). V was shortened by 0 bases and J by 2 bases, with 12 bases between the two germline ends. This CDR3 is 16 amino acids long. Germline lookup yields CDR1 SGHDN and CDR2 FVKESK. Written as DNA, the CDR3 is TGTGCCAGCAGCCAAGATTCCTACAGGTCCACAGATACGCAGTATTTT. Protein product: CASSQDSYRSTDTQYF.

The V call is TRBV20-1, the J call TRBJ2-7; TRBD2 aligns across 8 bases. Losses at the gene ends were 3 bases for V and 5 bases for J; bases not matched to a gene: 12. Germline-derived CDR1 and CDR2 are DFQATT and SNEGSKA (reference sequence). CDR3 length: 15 residues. CDR3 nucleotide sequence: TGCAGTGCTAGTTTTGTCGGGAGGGCCCCGAACGAGCAGTACTTC. Its translation is CSASFVGRAPNEQYF.

This chain joins TRBV28 and TRBJ1-1; D is undetermined. V shed 6 bases and J shed 9 bases, with 17 bases lying between them. CDR3 length: 13 amino acids. Looked up from germline, CDR1 is MDHEN and CDR2 is SYDVKM. CDR3 sequence reads: CASRPPTGSQAFF. The DNA of the CDR3 is TGTGCCAGCAGACCTCCTACGGGTTCCCAAGCTTTCTTT.

The rearrangement uses TRBV24-1 and TRBJ1-4; the D gene is possibly TRBD1 (6 bases). Germline loops: CDR1 KGHDR, CDR2 SFDVKD. The germline V and J ends were trimmed by 5 bases and 5 bases, with 14 bases remaining between them. The CDR3 is made up of 15 amino acids. The CDR3: CATSAGQLPNEKLFF. The CDR3 nucleotides are TGTGCCACCAGTGCCGGACAGCTCCCAAATGAAAAACTGTTTTTT.

The rearrangement links TRBV10-3 to TRBJ1-2; D gene unclear. Trimming left V 11 bases short and J 7 bases short, with 20 bases between. This CDR3 comprises 13 residues. Germline values: CDR1 ENHRY, CDR2 SYGVKD. The CDR3: CASGRRQASGYTF. CDR3 in DNA: TGTGCCTCCGGGAGACGCCAGGCTTCTGGCTACACCTTC.

This clone has only a few counts. This CDR3 is CASSDGGTDFSGANVLTF. CDR3 bases: TGCGCCAGCAGTGATGGCGGGACCGATTTCTCTGGGGCCAACGTCCTGACTTTC. The chain links TRBV10-1 to TRBJ2-6; the D gene is possibly TRBD2 (6 bases). V was clipped by 3 bases and J by 0 bases, with 15 bases between them. The CDR3 sequence is 18 residues long. The germline V gene has CDR1 WNHNN and CDR2 SYGVQD (reference sequence).

This chain joins TRBV24-1 and TRBJ2-5, with D possibly being TRBD1 (6 bases). Trimming took 10 bases from V and 7 from J, leaving 15 bases between them. Germline V gene sequence: CDR1 KGHDR, CDR2 SFDVKD. The CDR3 is 12 amino acids. CDR3 bases: TGTGCCACAGAGGGGGATTTGGGGACCCAGTACTTC. This translates into CATEGDLGTQYF.

This chain uses TRBV19 with TRBJ2-1, with 8 bases fitting TRBD1. After removal of 4 bases from V and 7 bases from J, the junction contained 12 bases not matched to a gene. This CDR3 comprises 16 residues. Germline V gene sequence: CDR1 LNHDA, CDR2 SQIVND (reference sequence). CDR3 DNA sequence: TGTGCCAGTAGTAAGTCTGGGACAGGCGAAATAAATGAGCAGTTCTTC. Translating gives CASSKSGTGEINEQFF.

The chain combines TRBV7-9 with TRBJ2-5, with TRBD2 as a possible D gene (5 bases). V was trimmed by 2 bases and J by 5 bases, leaving 9 bases between them. In germline, CDR1 is SEHNR, CDR2 FQNEAQ (reference sequence). The CDR3 extends over 13 amino acids. The CDR3 nucleotides are TGTGCCAGCAGCTTATTCGAGCGGGAGACCCAGTACTTC. This encodes CASSLFERETQYF.